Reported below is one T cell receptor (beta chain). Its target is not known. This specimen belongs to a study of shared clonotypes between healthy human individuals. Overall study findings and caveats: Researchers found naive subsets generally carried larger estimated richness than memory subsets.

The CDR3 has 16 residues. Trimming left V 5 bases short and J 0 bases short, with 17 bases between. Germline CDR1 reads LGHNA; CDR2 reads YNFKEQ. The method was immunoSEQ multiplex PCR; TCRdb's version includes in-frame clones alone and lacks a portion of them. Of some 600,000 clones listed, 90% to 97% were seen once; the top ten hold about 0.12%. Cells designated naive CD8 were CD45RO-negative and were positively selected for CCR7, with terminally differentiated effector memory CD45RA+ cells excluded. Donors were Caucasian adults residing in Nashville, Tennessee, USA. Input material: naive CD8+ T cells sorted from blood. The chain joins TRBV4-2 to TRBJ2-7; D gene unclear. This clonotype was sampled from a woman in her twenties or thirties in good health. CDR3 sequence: CASSFPGQTSSYEQYF. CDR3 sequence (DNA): TGTGCCAGCAGCTTTCCCGGGCAAACGAGCTCCTACGAGCAGTACTTC.